These 3 T cell receptor beta chains came from one sample sequenced in a study of OX40 agonist ivuxolimab in advanced cancers. This table comes from immunoSEQ multiplex PCR, and its TCRdb copy is limited to in-frame clones, with some not included. The sample carries about 40,000 clones, approximately 85% recorded once. The specimen comprised CD4+ or CD8+ T cells sorted from blood, sampled in a trial of the OX40 agonist ivuxolimab. The receptors here all came from an adult with an advanced solid tumor such as melanoma, head and neck, liver or kidney cancer.

The rearrangement joins TRBV4-1 to TRBJ2-3; no clear D gene. The CDR3 is 15 residues long. Trimming took off 4 bases at V and 2 bases at J, with 13 bases between the two ends. Germline lookup yields CDR1 MGHRA and CDR2 YSYEKL. The CDR3 protein is CASSPSVGSTDTQYF. The CDR3 nucleotides read TGCGCCAGCAGCCCCTCCGTAGGTTCCACAGATACGCAGTATTTT.

For the CDR3, the DNA is TGCGCCAGCAGCTTGGCCCCATCTACCTACGAGCAGTACTTC. Its protein is CASSLAPSTYEQYF. The V gene is TRBV5-1, the J gene TRBJ2-7; D is ambiguous. Looked up from germline, CDR1 is SGHRS and CDR2 is YFSETQ. V gave up 0 bases and J gave up 2 bases, with 9 bases separating them. The CDR3 has 14 amino acids.

The chain carries TRBV5-1 and TRBJ2-7; the D gene is possibly TRBD1 (6 bases). Germline V gene sequence: CDR1 SGHRS, CDR2 YFSETQ. V gave up 4 bases and J gave up 5 bases, with 16 bases separating them. The CDR3 runs 14 residues. This CDR3 reads CASSQTDRPHEQYF. CDR3 DNA: TGCGCCAGCAGCCAAACCGACAGGCCACACGAGCAGTACTTC.